This T cell receptor beta chain was obtained from a study of early T cells in non-severe SARS-CoV-2 infection. Ten or more counts support this clonotype. J gave up 9 bases and V 4 bases, and 9 bases lay outside the gene matches. The CDR3 is 15 residues long. From germline, CDR1 is SGHTA and CDR2 FQGTGA. Researchers attached unique molecular identifiers to individual cDNA molecules. From the 5' RACE reads, TCRdb called clonotypes with MiXCR, one entry per CDR3 protein. The sample lists approximately 50,000 distinct CDR3 sequences, over 7.5% occurring once. The TCR comes from an adult who was a healthcare worker with PCR-confirmed SARS-CoV-2 infection or an uninfected control (not recorded which). The sample was whole blood. This chain uses TRBV7-3 with TRBJ2-1; 10 positions agree with TRBD2. CDR3 sequence: CASSSGLAGVREQFF. In DNA, the CDR3 is TGTGCCAGCAGCTCCGGGCTAGCGGGAGTTCGTGAGCAGTTCTTC.